What follows describes a single TCR beta chain. Its antigen is as yet unknown. CDR3 length equals 17 residues. The trim removed 2 bases at V and 4 bases at J, leaving 10 bases unmatched. Germline-derived CDR1 and CDR2 are MNHNS and SASEGT. This sample stems from a study of immune cell composition in non-small cell lung cancer. Findings and limits, study-wide: Overall clonality, unlike maximal tumour-associated clone frequency, did not predict TIL reactivity. Lung squamous cell carcinoma tumours had significantly higher top 10 clone scores and productive clonality than lung adenocarcinoma.

DNA was extracted from unsorted cell suspensions stored frozen. Profiling relied on immunoSEQ multiplex PCR, and the TCRdb table lists in-frame clones only, not all of them. The table records thousands of clones, about 72% of them present only once. The chain recombines TRBV6-1 with TRBJ2-5; 10 bases align to TRBD1. The specimen was lung tumor tissue. The TCR comes from a human donor with non-small cell lung cancer. This chain's CDR3 is CASSEMTRQGAGETQYF. CDR3 coding DNA: TGTGCCAGCAGTGAAATGACCCGACAGGGGGCAGGAGAGACCCAGTACTTC.